This T cell receptor (beta chain) was identified during a study of cytomegalovirus exposure and HLA in healthy donors. Study information: A prior analysis found roughly 110 million unique TCR beta sequences from 150 million to 200 million T cells. Early on, a data release was issued that held 80 million or so unique TCRs from HLA-typed donors. General observations from the study: A classifier reportedly called cytomegalovirus status with high sensitivity and specificity.

CDR1 and CDR2 (germline): LNHDA, SQIVND (reference sequence). Between the trimmed V and J ends, which lost 6 bases and 4 bases, there was a span of 18 bases. This CDR3 comprises 15 residues. A remark on this clone: Antigen unknown.

The PCR used 60 Vbeta and 13 Jbeta primers. The protocol was immunoSEQ multiplex PCR, while the TCRdb copy is restricted to in-frame clones and leaves out a portion. The sample holds 180,000 or so clones, 82% seen once. The TCR sequence derives from a man aged 35 to 55 in good health and CMV-seronegative. The sequencing sample was made of PBMCs. This sequence joins TRBV19 and TRBJ2-5; weak D call: TRBD1 (5 bases). The CDR3 DNA sequence: TGTGCCAGTAGGGCCGTTAGAGCTCAGGGAGAGACCCAGTACTTC. It specifies CASRAVRAQGETQYF.